These 19 T cell receptor beta chains originate from one sample sequenced in a study of cytomegalovirus exposure and HLA in healthy donors. Vbeta (60) and Jbeta (13) primers were used in the PCR. Assay: immunoSEQ multiplex PCR; the TCRdb copy retains only in-frame clones and omits some. The sample holds about 160,000 clones; around three quarters are singletons and the top ten take roughly 2%. The sequenced sample was PBMCs. All receptors derive from a man aged 45-60 years in good health and CMV-seropositive.

This chain connects TRBV7-2 to TRBJ2-1, with TRBD2 identical over 7 bases. In germline, CDR1 is SGHTA, CDR2 FQGNSA. V shed 1 base and J 4 bases; nucleotides not matched to a gene: 4. This CDR3 has 15 amino acids. DNA for the CDR3: TGTGCCAGCAGCTTAGACAGGACTAGATACAATGAGCAGTTCTTC. Residues: CASSLDRTRYNEQFF.

This chain links TRBV2 with TRBJ2-2; TRBD2 agrees at 9 bases. V trimming: 7 bases; J trimming: 4 bases; junction bases outside the gene matches: 4. Germline V lookup: CDR1 SNHLY, CDR2 FYNNEI. The CDR3 is made up of 14 amino acids. The CDR3 is CASTLAGTTGELFF. The CDR3 DNA is TGTGCCAGCACCCTAGCGGGAACCACCGGGGAGCTGTTTTTT.

This CDR3 is CASRVTSAFEAFF. CDR3 DNA: TGTGCCAGCAGGGTGACAAGTGCGTTTGAAGCTTTCTTT. The rearrangement uses TRBV9 and TRBJ1-1; no definite D call. Germline CDR1 is SGDLS and CDR2 is YYNGEE. This CDR3 comprises 13 residues. Trimming shortened V by 5 bases and J by 7 bases, and 15 bases separated the two germline ends.

The genes are TRBV15 and TRBJ1-5, with a weak D call TRBD1 (6 bases). The CDR3 is made up of 17 amino acids. Per the germline V gene, CDR1 is LNHNV and CDR2 is YYDKDF (reference sequence). V lost 6 bases to trimming and J lost 2 bases, with 20 bases between them. CDR3 residues: CATRFSSGDTGNQPQHF. The CDR3 DNA sequence: TGTGCCACCAGATTTTCGTCAGGGGACACGGGCAATCAGCCCCAGCATTTT.

Only one count was recorded for this clone. As DNA, the CDR3 is TGTGCCAGCAGTTCTGAGATACAGGTCGCAAACTATGGCTACACCTTC. Residues: CASSSEIQVANYGYTF. The chain carries TRBV28 and TRBJ1-2; the D gene is possibly TRBD1 (5 bases). V lost 4 bases and J 2 bases, leaving 17 bases between the germline ends. The germline V gene has CDR1 MDHEN and CDR2 SYDVKM. This CDR3 is 16 amino acids long.

This clone came up a few times. This CDR3 reads CASSQGAGDRRQETQYF. CDR3 in DNA: TGTGCCAGCAGCCAAGGGGCAGGGGACCGGAGACAAGAGACCCAGTACTTC. The chain recombines TRBV14 with TRBJ2-5; D is perhaps TRBD1 (6 bases). CDR3 size: 17 residues. V was shortened by 1 base and J by 2 bases, with 17 bases between the two germline ends. Germline lookup yields CDR1 SGHDN and CDR2 FVKESK.

The chain has TRBV7-9 and TRBJ1-1, with D hard to call. CDR1 and CDR2 from the germline V gene are SEHNR and FQNEAQ (reference sequence). The CDR3 runs to 14 residues. V dropped 3 bases and J dropped 3 bases, with 11 bases sitting between them. The CDR3 reads CASSLEGIDTEAFF. CDR3 nucleotide sequence: TGTGCCAGCAGCTTGGAGGGTATAGACACTGAAGCTTTCTTT. The variable domain in full, with the rest retrieved from reference TRBV7-9 and TRBJ1-1, is DTGVSQNPRHKITKRGQNVTFRCDPISEHNRLYWYRQTLGQGPEFLTYFQNEAQLEKSRLLSDRFSAERPKGSFSTLEIQRTEQGDSAMYLCASSLEGIDTEAFFGQGTRLTVV.

The chain combines TRBV28 with TRBJ1-2; the D is unclear. The CDR3 is 13 residues long. CDR1 MDHEN and CDR2 SYDVKM come from the germline V gene. V lost 9 bases and J 2 bases, leaving 13 bases between the germline ends. DNA for the CDR3: TGTGCCAGTTATAGTGGGCTCAACTATGGCTACACCTTC. Amino acids: CASYSGLNYGYTF.

This clone appeared a single time. The chain recombines TRBV5-4 with TRBJ2-3; 7 bases fit TRBD1. Germline CDR1 is SGHNT and CDR2 is YYREEE (reference sequence). Trimming removed 3 bases from V and 10 bases from J; junction bases left unmatched: 5. The CDR3 covers 12 residues. The DNA of the CDR3 is TGTGCCAGCAGCTGGGACAGACATTCGCAGTATTTT. Protein sequence: CASSWDRHSQYF.

This chain links TRBV5-4 with TRBJ2-7; D ambiguous. The CDR3 loop spans 12 amino acids. Germline V gene lookup returns CDR1 SGHNT and CDR2 YYREEE (reference sequence). Trimming removed 2 bases from V and 2 bases from J, with 5 bases in between. The CDR3 sequence is CASSFSTYEQYF. The CDR3, as DNA: TGTGCCAGCAGCTTTAGTACCTACGAGCAGTACTTC.

V is TRBV9 and J is TRBJ1-5, with D uncertain. The germline gives CDR1 SGDLS, CDR2 YYNGEE. V lost 5 bases and J lost 4, with 10 bases in between. The length of the CDR3 is 13 residues. In DNA form, the CDR3 reads TGTGCCAGCAGTGATGGGGAGAATCAGCCCCAGCATTTT. It translates to CASSDGENQPQHF.

This clone appeared a single time. The chain employs TRBV28 and TRBJ2-2; TRBD2 agrees at 9 bases. Trimming removed 2 bases from V and 4 bases from J; junction bases left unmatched: 8. This CDR3 has 17 amino acids. CDR1 and CDR2 (germline): MDHEN, SYDVKM. The CDR3 loop reads CASSLGGGGMGTGELFF. CDR3 DNA sequence: TGTGCCAGCAGTTTAGGCGGGGGGGGCATGGGCACCGGGGAGCTGTTTTTT.

This clone occurred a few times. The CDR3 region has the DNA TGTGCCAGCAGTTACTCGACAGCAACTAATGAAAAACTGTTTTTT. It encodes CASSYSTATNEKLFF. This chain connects TRBV6-5 to TRBJ1-4, with D perhaps TRBD1 (5 bases). The CDR3 has 15 residues. CDR1 is MNHEY and CDR2 is SVGAGI in the germline V gene. Trimming stripped 0 bases from V and 0 bases from J, with 5 bases between.

The chain joins TRBV28 to TRBJ2-4, with 9 bases matching TRBD2. The J segment lost 5 bases and the V segment lost 6 bases, leaving 5 bases of the junction unmatched. This CDR3 region has 14 residues. CDR1 MDHEN and CDR2 SYDVKM come from the germline V gene. CDR3 residues: CASRSGGTQNIQYF. The CDR3 coding sequence is TGTGCCAGCAGGAGCGGGGGGACCCAAAACATTCAGTACTTC.

The chain employs TRBV6-6 and TRBJ2-7; 9 positions match TRBD1. V shed 2 bases and J 7 bases; nucleotides not matched to a gene: 9. CDR3 size: 15 residues. The germline CDR1 and CDR2 sequences are MNHNY and SVGAGI (reference sequence). In DNA, the CDR3 is TGTGCCAGCAGTTACCAACCCGGGACAGGGTGGGAGCAGTACTTC. This gives the protein CASSYQPGTGWEQYF.

The chain carries TRBV20-1 and TRBJ2-5, with unresolved D. The DNA matches TRBJ2-7 better at its end, which makes the J call doubtful. Germline V CDR1 and CDR2: DFQATT, SNEGSKA (reference sequence). This CDR3 spans 11 amino acids. The CDR3 protein is CSAPIVSEQYF. The CDR3 nucleotides read TGCAGTGCCCCCATTGTCAGCGAGCAGTACTTC.

The chain couples TRBV18 to TRBJ1-2; D is perhaps TRBD1 (5 bases). Germline V lookup: CDR1 KGHSH, CDR2 LQKENI. Trimming cost V 2 bases and J 4 bases, with 14 bases left between them. This CDR3 spans 15 amino acids. CDR3 DNA sequence: TGTGCCAGCTCACCAGCGGAGGGTCAGGGCTATGGCTACACCTTC. Encoded protein: CASSPAEGQGYGYTF.

This clone was recorded a few times. The chain is built from TRBV5-6 and TRBJ2-7, with 8 bases aligning to TRBD2. This CDR3 region has 16 residues. V shed 0 bases and J 4 bases; nucleotides not matched to a gene: 9. Germline V gives CDR1 SGHDT, CDR2 YYEEEE. CDR3 protein: CASSLGIGAGVYEQYF. The CDR3 DNA reads TGTGCCAGCAGCTTGGGTATCGGAGCGGGGGTTTACGAGCAGTACTTC.

The V call is TRBV7-6, the J call TRBJ2-7, with 7 nucleotides matching TRBD1. V dropped 5 bases and J dropped 4; count of bases not matched to a gene: 11. CDR1 SGHVS and CDR2 FNYEAQ come from the germline V gene. The CDR3 loop spans 15 amino acids. CDR3 nucleotide sequence: TGTGCCAGCAGCCCTACGACAGGGATGCCGTACGAGCAGTACTTC. This encodes CASSPTTGMPYEQYF.